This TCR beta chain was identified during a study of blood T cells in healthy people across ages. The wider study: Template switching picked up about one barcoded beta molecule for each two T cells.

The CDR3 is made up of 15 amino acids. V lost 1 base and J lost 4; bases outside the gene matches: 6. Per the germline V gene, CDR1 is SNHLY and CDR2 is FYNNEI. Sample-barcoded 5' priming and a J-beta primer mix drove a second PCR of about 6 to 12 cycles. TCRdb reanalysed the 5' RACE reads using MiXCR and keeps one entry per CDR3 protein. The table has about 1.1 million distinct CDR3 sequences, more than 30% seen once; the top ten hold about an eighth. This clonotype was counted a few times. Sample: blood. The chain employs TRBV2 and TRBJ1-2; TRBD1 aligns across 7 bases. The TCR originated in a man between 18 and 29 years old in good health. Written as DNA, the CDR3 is TGTGCCAGCAGTGAAGAGACAGGGTTTGGCTATGGCTACACCTTC. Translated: CASSEETGFGYGYTF.